Listed below are T cell receptor beta chains from one sample, sequenced in a study of radiation and T cells in renal cell carcinoma. Generated by immunoSEQ multiplex PCR, the TCRdb table keeps only in-frame clones and is missing some. The table shows approximately 150,000 clones, with less than 90% occurring only once. Source: blood, taken from a patient whose treatment included radiotherapy and nephrectomy. All receptors derive from a woman in her fifties or sixties with renal cell carcinoma. CDR3s include the opening cysteine and the closing phenylalanine or tryptophan. A D gene is named only where the DNA matches it firmly. Size is stated for part of the rows, as once, few or many counts, or as a class when the clone is expanded.

clone_size j_call v_call d_call cdr3_nt cdr3_aa
. TRBJ2-7 TRBV5-1 TRBD2 TGCGCCAGCAGCCGACTAGCTACTGGTGGGTACGAGCAGTACTTC CASSRLATGGYEQYF
. TRBJ1-3 TRBV6-1 . TGTGCCAGCAGTGAAGCGGCGGGATACTCTGGAAACACCATATATTTT CASSEAAGYSGNTIYF
. TRBJ2-7 TRBV27 TRBD2 TGTGCCAGCAGTTATGGGGGGGGAGGGTACGAGCAGTACTTC CASSYGGGGYEQYF
few TRBJ1-1 TRBV20-1 . TGCAGTGCTGTGGGCCTTGAAGCTTTCTTT CSAVGLEAFF
. TRBJ2-5 TRBV5-1 . TGCGCCAGCAGCGCAGGGACACCGGGGGCCCAGTACTTC CASSAGTPGAQYF
. TRBJ2-5 TRBV19 . TGTGCCAGTAGTCCGGGGTTCCAAGAGACCCAGTACTTC CASSPGFQETQYF
. TRBJ2-7 TRBV20-1 . TGCAGTGGCCGCATCGCCTACGAGCAGTACTTC CSGRIAYEQYF
. TRBJ1-3 TRBV9 . TGTGCCAGCAGTACTGGAAACACCATATATTTT CASSTGNTIYF
. TRBJ1-5 TRBV6-6 . TGTGCCAGCAGTTACTTTACAGGGAGTCAGCCCCAGCATTTT CASSYFTGSQPQHF
. TRBJ2-1 TRBV5-1 . TGCGCCAGCAGCTTGCGGGATGGGGCGGGCAATGAGCAGTTCTTC CASSLRDGAGNEQFF
. TRBJ2-3 TRBV30 . TGTGCTAGCGATGTCAGGGGATTTGGAGATACGCAGTATTTT CASDVRGFGDTQYF
. TRBJ2-5 TRBV7-2 TRBD1 TGTGCCAGCAGCTTTCCGGGACAGGGCCGCGAGACCCAGTACTTC CASSFPGQGRETQYF
. TRBJ2-7 TRBV9 . TGTGCCAGCAGCGTAGATAGTGACCCAGCCTACGAGCAGTACTTC CASSVDSDPAYEQYF
. TRBJ1-1 TRBV10-3 . TGTGCCATCAGTGGAAACATGGGAGCTTTCTTT CAISGNMGAFF
. TRBJ2-5 TRBV6-6 TRBD1 TGTGCCAGCAGTTACCGACAGGGTTCGGGAGAGACCCAGTACTTC CASSYRQGSGETQYF
few TRBJ1-2 TRBV30 . TGTGCCTGGAACGTCAACAGCAACTATGGCTACACCTTC CAWNVNSNYGYTF
. TRBJ1-1 TRBV14 . TGTGCCAGCAGCCCAGGCCCCGTGGCTTTCTTT CASSPGPVAFF
. TRBJ1-3 TRBV14 . TGTGCCAGCAGCCAAGATGGAAACACCATATATTTT CASSQDGNTIYF
. TRBJ2-3 TRBV30 TRBD1 TGTGCCTGGGCACTCGACAGGGGCGCAGATACGCAGTATTTT CAWALDRGADTQYF
few TRBJ1-2 TRBV27 . TGTGCCAGCAGTTTTCGCAGCCAACCCTCTGGCTACACCTTC CASSFRSQPSGYTF
. TRBJ1-5 TRBV18 . TGTGCCAGCTCACCGGAGATGGGGAGTCAGCCCCAGCATTTT CASSPEMGSQPQHF
. TRBJ1-1 TRBV19 TRBD1 TGTGCCAGTAGTCTCGGACAGGGAGCGGAAGAAGCTTTCTTT CASSLGQGAEEAFF
. TRBJ1-2 TRBV4-2 TRBD1 TGTGCCAGCAGCCAAGAGTGGAAGACAGGGGGCGCGGGCTACACCTTC CASSQEWKTGGAGYTF
. TRBJ2-1 TRBV2 TRBD2 TGTGCCAGCAGGGAGGCGGGGGGGATATATAATGAGCAGTTCTTC CASREAGGIYNEQFF
. TRBJ2-7 TRBV19 TRBD1 TGTGCCAGTAGGTCGGGACAGGGTGATCTCAACGAGCAGTACTTC CASRSGQGDLNEQYF
. TRBJ1-2 TRBV11-2 . TGTGCCAGCAGCTTAGCCGGGACCAGCTATGGCTACACCTTC CASSLAGTSYGYTF
. TRBJ1-2 TRBV6-5 . TGTGCCAGCAGGGAAGGATCCGGCTACACCTTC CASREGSGYTF
. TRBJ1-3 TRBV19 . TGTGCCAGTAGTATTCCTGGAAACACCATATATTTT CASSIPGNTIYF
few TRBJ1-1 TRBV5-1 TRBD1 TGCGCCAGCAGCTTACTACAGGGGACTGAAGCTTTCTTT CASSLLQGTEAFF
. TRBJ2-5 TRBV28 TRBD2 TGTGCCAGCATGTCTCTCGGCGGGGGGGCGGAGACCCAGTACTTC CASMSLGGGAETQYF
. TRBJ1-2 TRBV7-8 TRBD1 TGTGCCAGCAGCTTTACAGGGGCGACTAACTATGGCTACACCTTC CASSFTGATNYGYTF
. TRBJ2-7 TRBV5-8 TRBD1 TGTGCCAGCAGGCCGACAGGGAAGGGCTCCTACGAGCAGTACTTC CASRPTGKGSYEQYF
. TRBJ2-2 TRBV4-2 . TGTGCCAGCAGCCAAGTATCCCAGGGACGGAACACCGGGGAGCTGTTTTTT CASSQVSQGRNTGELFF
. TRBJ2-3 TRBV19 . TGTGCCAGTAGGCAAGGAGGGGGCGTCAATACGCAGTATTTT CASRQGGGVNTQYF
. TRBJ2-7 TRBV20-1 . TGCAGTGCTAGAGTGGCGGGGACTCCTCCCTTC CSARVAGTPPF
. TRBJ2-1 TRBV6-5 . TGTGCCAGCAGCCCAGGGTACCCTAGTGAGCAGTTCTTC CASSPGYPSEQFF
. TRBJ2-6 TRBV4-3 . TGCGCCAGCAGCCAGGCTCGGGGACCCCGGCCTGGGGCCAACGTCCTGACTTTC CASSQARGPRPGANVLTF